The rows below give T cell receptor beta chains drawn from one sample of a study of T cell repertoires in cytomegalovirus infection. TCRdb reanalysed the reads using MiXCR and keeps one entry per CDR3 protein. Of approximately 770,000 distinct CDR3 sequences listed, about 27% were seen once; the top ten hold roughly 14%. These receptors lack a known antigen. This material consisted of cultured CD8+ T cells from PBMCs, taken from culture after CMV antigen stimulation. The receptors were sampled from a human donor in good health (CMV status not recorded). Some clones in this sample may be carry-over from other donors' samples. The CDR3 runs from the conserved cysteine through the conserved F or W. D genes are given only for firm matches. Not every row has a clone size; where given, it reads once, few, many or a size class.

d_gene	j_gene	v_gene	abundance	CDR3nt	CDR3aa
.	TRBJ2-7	TRBV6-1	many	TGTGCCACCCGGACGGAACGATACGAGCAGTACTTC	CATRTERYEQYF
TRBD2	TRBJ2-3	TRBV24-1	few	TGTGCCACCAGTGACCCGGGACTAGCGGGGGTGGTGGATACGCAGTATTTT	CATSDPGLAGVVDTQYF
.	TRBJ2-3	TRBV6-8	few	TGTGCCAGCAGTTACTCGAAGGAATCAGGGGTTGTAACAGATACGCAGTATTTT	CASSYSKESGVVTDTQYF
.	TRBJ1-6	TRBV6-1	.	TGTGCCAGCAGTGGCAGGGTCAATTCACCCCTCCACTTT	CASSGRVNSPLHF
.	TRBJ1-5	TRBV4-1	few	TGCGCCAGCAGCCAAGAAAGAGGGGGGCAGCCCCAGCATTTT	CASSQERGGQPQHF
.	TRBJ1-4	TRBV25-1	.	TGTGCCAGCAGTGAATGGCGAGCAGAGTGGAATGAAAAACTGTTTTTT	CASSEWRAEWNEKLFF
.	TRBJ2-5	TRBV7-6	few	TGTGCCAGCAGCTTAGCGGTGGGGGTGCGGCAAGAGACCCAGTACTTC	CASSLAVGVRQETQYF
TRBD1	TRBJ2-3	TRBV13	.	TGTGCCAGCACCCTGGCGGGACAGGCCTTCACAGATACGCAGTATTTT	CASTLAGQAFTDTQYF
TRBD1	TRBJ2-5	TRBV28	many	TGTGCCAGCAGTTCCCGGGACAGGGGCACCGAAGAGACCCAGTACTTC	CASSSRDRGTEETQYF
.	TRBJ1-6	TRBV6-8	few	TGTGCCAGCAGTTTGGCAGGCAATAATTCACCCCTCCACTTT	CASSLAGNNSPLHF
TRBD1	TRBJ2-7	TRBV5-3	.	TGTGCCAGCAGTGAACCGACAGGGAAAGCCTACGAGCAGTACTTC	CASSEPTGKAYEQYF
.	TRBJ1-1	TRBV5-4	few	TGTGCCAGCAGTAGTCTCGGGGGCACTGAAGCTTTCTTT	CASSSLGGTEAFF
.	TRBJ2-5	TRBV25-1	.	TGTGCCAGCAGAGACAGAAAAGAGACCCAGTACTTC	CASRDRKETQYF
.	TRBJ2-5	TRBV7-9	.	TGTGCCAGCAGCGGGGTAGAGCAAGAGACCCAGTACTTC	CASSGVEQETQYF
.	TRBJ1-6	TRBV3-1	.	TGTGCCAGCAGCCAAAACCCGGCGGGAGGGAAGTCACCCCTCCACTTT	CASSQNPAGGKSPLHF
.	TRBJ2-1	TRBV6-2/TRBV6-3	few	TGTGCCAGCAGCCGGGACATCAACAATGAGCAGTTCTTC	CASSRDINNEQFF
.	TRBJ2-3	TRBV6-2/TRBV6-3	.	TGTGCCAGCAAGACTAAGGGGGGAAGCACAGATACGCAGTATTTT	CASKTKGGSTDTQYF
.	TRBJ2-3	TRBV7-2	few	TGTGCCAGCAGCTTAGCGGACGACACAGATACGCAGTATTTT	CASSLADDTDTQYF
.	TRBJ1-2	TRBV9	.	TGTGCCAGCAGCGTAGGGGGCCCAGGTGGCGGCTACACCTTC	CASSVGGPGGGYTF
TRBD1	TRBJ2-1	TRBV7-4	.	TGTGCCAGCAACTTGTGGGGACAGCCTCCCTACAATGAGCAGTTCTTC	CASNLWGQPPYNEQFF
.	TRBJ2-7	TRBV7-9	few	TGTGCCAGCAGCCCGAAGGGAAGGGGAATTACGAGCAAGTACTTC	CASSPKGRGITSKYF
.	TRBJ1-4	TRBV2	few	TGTGCCAGCACCCCAACGGGGTTTACTAATGAAAAACTGTTTTTT	CASTPTGFTNEKLFF
.	TRBJ1-5	TRBV11-3	many	TGTGCCAGCAGCTTATCCGATAGAAATCAGCCCCAGCATTTT	CASSLSDRNQPQHF
TRBD1	TRBJ2-2	TRBV7-8	many	TGTGCCAGCAGCCCGTGGGACAGAACTCCGAACACCGGGGAGCTGTTTTTT	CASSPWDRTPNTGELFF
.	TRBJ1-2	TRBV7-9	many	TGTGCCAGCAGCTTAGGAGGCCAGGGCTATGGCTACACCTTC	CASSLGGQGYGYTF
.	TRBJ1-6	TRBV6-1	.	TGTGCCAGCAGTGAAGTCAGGAAATCACCCCTCCACTTT	CASSEVRKSPLHF
TRBD1	TRBJ1-1	TRBV14	.	TGTGCCAGCAGGTACAGGGGTTTCACTGAAGCTTTCTTT	CASRYRGFTEAFF
.	TRBJ1-2	TRBV24-1	few	TGTGCCACCAGACCAGCAGGGGACCTATACTATGGCTACACCTTC	CATRPAGDLYYGYTF
TRBD2	TRBJ2-5	TRBV20-1	.	TGCAGTGCTAGAGCGACTAGCGGCCCGCTTCAAGAGACCCAGTACTTC	CSARATSGPLQETQYF
TRBD1	TRBJ2-2	TRBV28	few	TGTGCCAGCAGTTACCCAGGTTGGGACAGGGGGACCGGGGAGCTGTTTTTT	CASSYPGWDRGTGELFF
.	TRBJ1-1	TRBV20-1	.	TGCAGTGCTAGAGATGGTGACAGTTACACTGAAGCTTTCTTT	CSARDGDSYTEAFF
TRBD2	TRBJ2-1	TRBV6-1	.	TGTGCCAGCAGGGCGGGGGGGCTTGAGCAGTTCTTC	CASRAGGLEQFF
.	TRBJ1-5	TRBV6-4	few	TGTGCCAGCAGCAATGTGAACAGGGCTTATTGCAATCAGCCCCAGCATTTT	CASSNVNRAYCNQPQHF
.	TRBJ1-4	TRBV6-6	once	TGTGCCAGCAGTTACGGACATTCTCGAGGGTCTAATGAAAAACTGTTTTTT	CASSYGHSRGSNEKLFF
TRBD1	TRBJ1-2	TRBV25-1	many	TGTGCCAGCAGTGAATGGGGGGACAGGGGAGCGGATGGCTACACCTTC	CASSEWGDRGADGYTF
TRBD1	TRBJ2-3	TRBV12-3/TRBV12-4	few	TGTGCCAGCAGCCAAACAGGGGTGGGAGATACGCAGTATTTT	CASSQTGVGDTQYF
TRBD1	TRBJ2-5	TRBV9	few	TGTGCCAGCAGCGGACAGGGGGCCCAGTACTTC	CASSGQGAQYF
TRBD1	TRBJ2-4	TRBV12-3/TRBV12-4	many	TGTGCCAGCAGTCCGACAGGGGCCAAAAACATTCAGTACTTC	CASSPTGAKNIQYF
.	TRBJ2-3	TRBV27	.	TGTGCCAGCAGTTTAGGCCGGCAGCTACCCACAGATACGCAGTATTTT	CASSLGRQLPTDTQYF
.	TRBJ1-2	TRBV7-2	many	TGTGCCAGCAGCGGACGATTGACAGATAACTATGGCTACACCTTC	CASSGRLTDNYGYTF